The 20 T cell receptor beta chains given below trace back to one sample, sequenced in a study of OX40 agonist ivuxolimab in advanced cancers. The table came from immunoSEQ multiplex PCR; TCRdb's copy has only in-frame clones and leaves some out. This table has fewer than 100,000 clones, approximately 80% appearing once. The material sequenced was CD4+ or CD8+ T cells sorted from blood, taken in a trial of the OX40 agonist ivuxolimab. The receptors derive from an adult with an advanced solid tumor such as melanoma, head and neck, liver or kidney cancer.

The chain employs TRBV7-6 and TRBJ1-1; TRBD1 agrees at 7 bases. CDR3 length: 14 residues. CDR1 SGHVS and CDR2 FNYEAQ come from the germline V gene. The V and J ends lost 3 bases and 8 bases, in that order; junction bases with no gene match: 9. CDR3 sequence: CASSFQGGASEAFF. Here the CDR3 DNA reads TGTGCCAGCAGCTTTCAGGGGGGGGCCAGCGAAGCTTTCTTT.

This chain links TRBV15 with TRBJ1-4; D is undetermined. The germline gives CDR1 LNHNV, CDR2 YYDKDF (reference sequence). Trimming took off 0 bases at V and 10 bases at J, with 6 bases between the two ends. The CDR3 contains 12 residues. The CDR3 sequence is CATSRDGGKLFF. CDR3 coding DNA: TGTGCCACCAGCAGAGATGGAGGAAAACTGTTTTTT. The full variable domain, completed using reference TRBV15 and TRBJ1-4, is DAMVIQNPRYQVTQFGKPVTLSCSQTLNHNVMYWYQQKSSQAPKLLFHYYDKDFNNEADTPDNFQSRRPNTSFCFLDIRSPGLGDTAMYLCATSRDGGKLFFGSGTQLSVL.

V is TRBV28 and J is TRBJ1-4; 7 bases align to TRBD1. The CDR3 loop spans 17 amino acids. The germline gives CDR1 MDHEN, CDR2 SYDVKM. Losses at the gene ends were 5 bases for V and 0 bases for J; bases not matched to a gene: 9. The CDR3 spells CASSERQGGATNEKLFF. CDR3 in DNA: TGTGCCAGCAGTGAGAGACAGGGAGGAGCAACTAATGAAAAACTGTTTTTT.

The V call is TRBV6-5, the J call TRBJ2-1, with D perhaps TRBD2 (5 bases). Trimming took 0 bases from V and 5 from J, leaving 11 bases between them. In germline, CDR1 is MNHEY, CDR2 SVGAGI. The length of the CDR3 is 15 residues. Here the CDR3 reads CASSYSPSWNNEQFF. CDR3 nucleotides: TGTGCCAGCAGTTACTCGCCTAGCTGGAACAATGAGCAGTTCTTC.

The chain links TRBV7-3 to TRBJ2-1; D gene uncertain. The CDR3 spans 15 residues. The V and J ends lost 5 bases and 0 bases respectively, with 11 bases between them. The germline V gene encodes CDR1 SGHTA and CDR2 FQGTGA. The CDR3 DNA sequence: TGTGCCAGCAGCCGGACGTATGGCTCCTACAATGAGCAGTTCTTC. The encoded protein is CASSRTYGSYNEQFF.

The rearrangement links TRBV10-3 to TRBJ1-2; D might be TRBD1 (5 bases). CDR1 and CDR2 (germline): ENHRY, SYGVKD. There are 12 residues in the CDR3. With 4 bases removed from V and 6 bases from J, the gap between germline ends came to 9 bases. CDR3 region: CAISVGGDGYTF. The CDR3 DNA reads as TGTGCCATCAGTGTTGGAGGGGATGGCTACACCTTC.

In its sample, this clone was seen a few times. The chain carries TRBV18 and TRBJ1-2, with D maybe TRBD1 (6 bases). Germline lookup yields CDR1 KGHSH and CDR2 LQKENI. V was clipped by 3 bases and J by 2 bases, with 13 bases between them. The CDR3 is 15 amino acids. The CDR3 protein is CASSPGAGVNYGYTF. The CDR3 nucleotides are TGTGCCAGCTCACCTGGGGCAGGGGTGAACTATGGCTACACCTTC.

The table lists this clone with a count of one. The chain combines TRBV4-1 with TRBJ1-1; TRBD1 might be the D (5 bases). This CDR3 spans 14 amino acids. The V gene lost 1 base and the J gene lost 5 bases, with 11 bases spanning the gap. Per the germline V gene, CDR1 is MGHRA and CDR2 is YSYEKL. CDR3 bases: TGCGCCAGCAGCCAAGTAGGGACTCCTACTGAAGCTTTCTTT. Its translation: CASSQVGTPTEAFF.

CDR3 region: CASSSGRGTDTQYF. The CDR3 nucleotides read TGTGCCAGCAGTAGCGGGAGAGGGACAGATACGCAGTATTTT. The chain recombines TRBV2 with TRBJ2-3, with TRBD2 matching 8 bases. Germline V gene sequence: CDR1 SNHLY, CDR2 FYNNEI. The CDR3 spans 14 residues. The V and J ends lost 5 bases and 3 bases, in that order; junction bases with no gene match: 4.

The chain joins TRBV11-2 to TRBJ2-7, with TRBD1 matching 8 bases. The CDR3 length is 15 residues. Germline CDR1 reads SGHAT; CDR2 reads FQNNGV. V lost 2 bases, J lost 4 bases, and 7 bases stayed unmatched. The CDR3 DNA reads TGTGCCAGCAGCTTAAGCCGGGACAGGAGATACGAGCAGTACGTC. Amino acids: CASSLSRDRRYEQYV.

The rearrangement joins TRBV6-6 to TRBJ2-1; tentative D call: TRBD2 (5 bases). Germline CDR1 MNHNY, CDR2 SVGAGI (reference sequence). With 2 bases removed from V and 0 bases from J, the gap between germline ends came to 11 bases. The CDR3 is made up of 16 amino acids. CDR3 region: CASSYAGSTSYNEQFF. The CDR3, as DNA: TGTGCCAGCAGTTACGCGGGCTCTACCTCCTACAATGAGCAGTTCTTC.

The rearrangement uses TRBV18 and TRBJ1-2; D is undetermined. Germline V lookup: CDR1 KGHSH, CDR2 LQKENI. V lost 0 bases, J lost 4 bases, and 9 bases lay in between. This CDR3 comprises 14 residues. CDR3 bases: TGTGCCAGCTCACCACCAGGCGACGGCTATGGCTACACCTTC. Protein sequence: CASSPPGDGYGYTF.

The chain couples TRBV5-6 to TRBJ2-1, with TRBD2 matching 16 bases. The CDR3 runs to 16 residues. Trimming removed 4 bases from V and 7 bases from J; junction bases left unmatched: 5. Looked up from germline, CDR1 is SGHDT and CDR2 is YYEEEE. The CDR3 coding sequence is TGTGCCAGCAGCAAGGGACTAGCGGGGGGGTTTAATGAGCAGTTCTTC. Translating gives CASSKGLAGGFNEQFF.

The chain recombines TRBV5-4 with TRBJ2-1, with no clear D. The CDR3 is made up of 14 amino acids. CDR1 SGHNT and CDR2 YYREEE come from the germline V gene (reference sequence). Trimming shortened V by 6 bases and J by 5 bases, and 15 bases separated the two germline ends. CDR3 protein: CASKAQVENNEQFF. CDR3 bases: TGTGCCAGCAAAGCTCAGGTTGAGAACAATGAGCAGTTCTTC.

The chain couples TRBV19 to TRBJ2-5, with 10 bases identical to TRBD2. The CDR3 extends over 15 amino acids. Germline assignment: CDR1 LNHDA and CDR2 SQIVND (reference sequence). Trimming took 3 bases from V and 4 from J; bases not matched to a gene: 5. CDR3 loop: CASSIASGGGETQYF. CDR3 DNA sequence: TGTGCCAGTAGTATTGCTAGCGGGGGCGGAGAGACCCAGTACTTC.

The genes are TRBV7-8 and TRBJ2-2; perhaps TRBD2 as D (5 bases). Trimming took 5 bases from V and 7 from J, leaving 8 bases between them. Per germline, CDR1 SGHVS and CDR2 FQNEAQ. The CDR3 contains 12 residues. CDR3 bases: TGTGCCAGCAGCCCTCGGGGCGGGGAGCTGTTTTTT. Amino acids: CASSPRGGELFF.

The chain carries TRBV7-2 and TRBJ2-1; no clear D gene. The CDR3 has 17 residues. Germline CDR1 is SGHTA and CDR2 is FQGNSA. Trimming cost V 4 bases and J 7 bases, with 23 bases left between them. Here the CDR3 DNA reads TGTGCCAGCAGCTCCTACCCGGTGCTCAGTTTCGTGAATGAGCAGTTCTTC. It is translated as CASSSYPVLSFVNEQFF.

This clone was counted only a few times. The chain uses TRBV20-1 and TRBJ2-7; 7 nucleotides agree with TRBD1. V gave up 6 bases and J gave up 6 bases; unmatched junction bases: 5. Per germline, CDR1 DFQATT and CDR2 SNEGSKA (reference sequence). CDR3 length: 11 amino acids. The CDR3: CSATDRVEQYV. DNA of the CDR3: TGCAGTGCCACCGACAGGGTCGAGCAGTACGTC.

The rearrangement joins TRBV7-2 to TRBJ2-1, with D tentatively TRBD1 (6 bases). V was trimmed by 5 bases and J by 8 bases, leaving 19 bases between them. CDR3 length equals 15 residues. The germline gives CDR1 SGHTA, CDR2 FQGNSA. The CDR3 sequence is CASSPRTARVDEQFF. The CDR3 DNA is TGTGCCAGCAGCCCACGGACAGCTAGGGTCGATGAGCAGTTCTTC.

J is TRBJ2-1 and V is TRBV29-1; the match to TRBD2 covers 8 bases. V was pared by 6 bases and J by 7 bases, with 14 bases of the junction left unmatched. Germline V gene lookup returns CDR1 SQVTM and CDR2 ANQGSEA. The CDR3 runs to 15 residues. The CDR3 region is CSVVGSSGNVNEQFF. CDR3 DNA: TGCAGCGTGGTGGGGAGTAGCGGGAATGTGAATGAGCAGTTCTTC.